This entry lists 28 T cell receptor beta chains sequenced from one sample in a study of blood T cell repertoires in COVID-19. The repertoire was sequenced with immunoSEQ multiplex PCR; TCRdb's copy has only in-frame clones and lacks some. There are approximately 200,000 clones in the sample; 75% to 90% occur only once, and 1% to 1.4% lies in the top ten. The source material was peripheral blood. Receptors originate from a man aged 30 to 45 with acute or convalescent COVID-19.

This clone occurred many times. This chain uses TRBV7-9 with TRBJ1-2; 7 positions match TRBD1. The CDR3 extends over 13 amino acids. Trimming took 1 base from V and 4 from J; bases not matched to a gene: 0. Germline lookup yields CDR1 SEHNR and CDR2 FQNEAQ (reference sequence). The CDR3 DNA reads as TGTGCCAGCAGCTTAGGACAGGGCTATGGCTACACCTTC. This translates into CASSLGQGYGYTF.

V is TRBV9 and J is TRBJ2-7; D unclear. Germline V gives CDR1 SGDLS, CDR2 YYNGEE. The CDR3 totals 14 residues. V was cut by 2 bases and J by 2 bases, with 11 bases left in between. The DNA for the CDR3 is TGTGCCAGCAGCGTTCAGGAAAGCCCCTACGAGCAGTACTTC. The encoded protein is CASSVQESPYEQYF.

CDR3 amino acids: CASSLQFARGNYEQYF. The CDR3 DNA sequence: TGTGCCAGCAGCCTCCAATTTGCAAGGGGAAACTACGAGCAGTACTTC. The chain links TRBV7-9 to TRBJ2-7, with a tentative D call TRBD1 (5 bases). V lost 5 bases to trimming and J lost 3 bases, with 20 bases between them. The CDR3 is 16 amino acids. Germline V gene sequence: CDR1 SEHNR, CDR2 FQNEAQ (reference sequence). Filled out from reference TRBV7-9 and TRBJ2-7, the complete variable domain reads DTGVSQNPRHKITKRGQNVTFRCDPISEHNRLYWYRQTLGQGPEFLTYFQNEAQLEKSRLLSDRFSAERPKGSFSTLEIQRTEQGDSAMYLCASSLQFARGNYEQYFGPGTRLTVT.

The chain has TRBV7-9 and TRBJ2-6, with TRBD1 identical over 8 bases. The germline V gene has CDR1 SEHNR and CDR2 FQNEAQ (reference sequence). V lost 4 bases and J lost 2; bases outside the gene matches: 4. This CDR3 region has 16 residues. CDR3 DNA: TGTGCCAGCAGCTCCCAGACAGGGGCTGGGGCCAACGTCCTGACTTTC. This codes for CASSSQTGAGANVLTF. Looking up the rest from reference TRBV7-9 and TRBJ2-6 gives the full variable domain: DTGVSQNPRHKITKRGQNVTFRCDPISEHNRLYWYRQTLGQGPEFLTYFQNEAQLEKSRLLSDRFSAERPKGSFSTLEIQRTEQGDSAMYLCASSSQTGAGANVLTFGAGSRLTVL.

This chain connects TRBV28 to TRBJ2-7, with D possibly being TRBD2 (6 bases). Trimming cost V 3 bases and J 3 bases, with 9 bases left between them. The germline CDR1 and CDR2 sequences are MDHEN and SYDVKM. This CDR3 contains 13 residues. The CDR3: CASSFGGLYEQYF. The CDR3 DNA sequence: TGTGCCAGCAGTTTCGGGGGACTCTACGAGCAGTACTTC.

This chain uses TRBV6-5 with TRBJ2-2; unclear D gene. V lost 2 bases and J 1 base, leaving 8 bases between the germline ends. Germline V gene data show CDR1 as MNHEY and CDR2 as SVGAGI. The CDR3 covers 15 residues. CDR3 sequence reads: CASSYNRQNTGELFF. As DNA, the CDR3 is TGTGCCAGCAGTTACAATCGACAGAACACCGGGGAGCTGTTTTTT.

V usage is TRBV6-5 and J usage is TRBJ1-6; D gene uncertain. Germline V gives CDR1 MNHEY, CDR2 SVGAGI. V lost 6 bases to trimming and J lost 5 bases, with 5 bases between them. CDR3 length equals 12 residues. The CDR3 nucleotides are TGTGCCAGCAGACTCCATAATTCACCCCTCCACTTT. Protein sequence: CASRLHNSPLHF.

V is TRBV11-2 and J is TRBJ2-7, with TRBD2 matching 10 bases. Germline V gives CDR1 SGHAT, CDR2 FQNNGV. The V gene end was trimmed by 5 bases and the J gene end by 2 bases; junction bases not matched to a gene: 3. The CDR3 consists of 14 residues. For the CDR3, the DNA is TGTGCCAGCAGCGCTAGCGGGGGTGCCTACGAGCAGTACTTC. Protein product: CASSASGGAYEQYF.

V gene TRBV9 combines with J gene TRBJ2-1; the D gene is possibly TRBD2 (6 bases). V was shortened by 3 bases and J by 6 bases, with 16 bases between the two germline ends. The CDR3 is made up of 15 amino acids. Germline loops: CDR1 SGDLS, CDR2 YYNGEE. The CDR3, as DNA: TGTGCCAGCAGCGCTGGGACCACCGGGGGCAATGAGCAGTTCTTC. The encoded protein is CASSAGTTGGNEQFF. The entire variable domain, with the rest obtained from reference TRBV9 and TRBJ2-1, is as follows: DSGVTQTPKHLITATGQRVTLRCSPRSGDLSVYWYQQSLDQGLQFLIQYYNGEERAKGNILERFSAQQFPDLHSELNLSSLELGDSALYFCASSAGTTGGNEQFFGPGTRLTVL.

The CDR3 loop is CASSPRTAYGYTF. CDR3 in DNA: TGTGCCAGCAGCCCCCGGACAGCCTATGGCTACACCTTC. The rearrangement links TRBV7-9 to TRBJ1-2; weak D call: TRBD1 (6 bases). Germline assignment: CDR1 SEHNR and CDR2 FQNEAQ (reference sequence). V was cut by 5 bases and J by 4 bases, with 11 bases left in between. The CDR3 sequence is 13 residues long.

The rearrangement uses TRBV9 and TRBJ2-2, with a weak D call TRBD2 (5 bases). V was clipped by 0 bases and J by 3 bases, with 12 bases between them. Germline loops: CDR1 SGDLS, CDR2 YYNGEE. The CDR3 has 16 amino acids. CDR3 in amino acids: CASSVGVRGYTGELFF. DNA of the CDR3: TGTGCCAGCAGCGTAGGGGTTAGAGGGTACACCGGGGAGCTGTTTTTT.

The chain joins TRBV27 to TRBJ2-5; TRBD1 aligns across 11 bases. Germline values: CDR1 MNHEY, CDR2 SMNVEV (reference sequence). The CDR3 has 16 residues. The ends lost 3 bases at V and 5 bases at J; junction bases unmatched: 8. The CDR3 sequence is CASSLLPGQGDETQYF. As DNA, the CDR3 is TGTGCCAGCAGTTTGCTTCCGGGACAGGGGGATGAGACCCAGTACTTC.

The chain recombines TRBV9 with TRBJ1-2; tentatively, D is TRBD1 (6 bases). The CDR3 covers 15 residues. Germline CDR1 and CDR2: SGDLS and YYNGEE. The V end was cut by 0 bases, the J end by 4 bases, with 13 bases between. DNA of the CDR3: TGTGCCAGCAGCGTAGCCTGGGGGGGGGCCTATGGCTACACCTTC. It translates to CASSVAWGGAYGYTF.

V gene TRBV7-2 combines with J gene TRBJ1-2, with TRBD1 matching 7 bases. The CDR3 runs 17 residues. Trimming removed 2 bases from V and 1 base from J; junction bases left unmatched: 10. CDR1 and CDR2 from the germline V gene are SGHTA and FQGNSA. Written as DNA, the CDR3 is TGTGCCAGCAGCTTAAAAGGGGGCAGCACCCTTAACTATGGCTACACCTTC. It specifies CASSLKGGSTLNYGYTF.

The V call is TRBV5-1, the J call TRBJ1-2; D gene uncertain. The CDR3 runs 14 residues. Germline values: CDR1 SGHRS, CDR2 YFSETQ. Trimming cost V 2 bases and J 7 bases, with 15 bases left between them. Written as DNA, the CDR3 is TGCGCCAGCAGCTTTGGCCTTGAAGGAGTTGGCTACACCTTC. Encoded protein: CASSFGLEGVGYTF. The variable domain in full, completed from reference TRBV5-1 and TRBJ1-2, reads KAGVTQTPRYLIKTRGQQVTLSCSPISGHRSVSWYQQTPGQGLQFLFEYFSETQRNKGNFPGRFSGRQFSNSRSEMNVSTLELGDSALYLCASSFGLEGVGYTFGSGTRLTVV.

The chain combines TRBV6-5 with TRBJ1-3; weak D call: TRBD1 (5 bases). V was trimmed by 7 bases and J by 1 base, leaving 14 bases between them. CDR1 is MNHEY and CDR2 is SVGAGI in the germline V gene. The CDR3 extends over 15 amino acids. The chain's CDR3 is CASTSGMRSGNTIYF. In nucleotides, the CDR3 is TGTGCCAGCACCTCAGGGATGAGGTCTGGAAACACCATATATTTT.

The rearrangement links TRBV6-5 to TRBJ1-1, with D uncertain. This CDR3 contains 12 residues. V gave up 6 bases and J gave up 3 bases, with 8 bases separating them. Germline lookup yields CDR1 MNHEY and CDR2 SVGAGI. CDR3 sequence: CASSLLYTEAFF. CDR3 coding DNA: TGTGCCAGCAGCCTCTTATACACTGAAGCTTTCTTT.

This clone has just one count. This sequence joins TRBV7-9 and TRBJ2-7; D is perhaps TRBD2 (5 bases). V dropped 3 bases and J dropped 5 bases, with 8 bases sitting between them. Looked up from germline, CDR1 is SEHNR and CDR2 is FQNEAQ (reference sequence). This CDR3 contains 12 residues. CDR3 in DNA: TGTGCCAGCAGCTTCGGAGGCCACGAGCAGTACTTC. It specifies CASSFGGHEQYF.

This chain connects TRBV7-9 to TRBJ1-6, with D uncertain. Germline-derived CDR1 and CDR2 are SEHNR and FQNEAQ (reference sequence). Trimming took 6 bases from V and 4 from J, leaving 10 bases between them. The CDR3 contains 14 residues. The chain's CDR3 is CASSPEAYNSPLHF. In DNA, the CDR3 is TGTGCCAGCAGTCCTGAGGCATATAATTCACCCCTCCACTTT.

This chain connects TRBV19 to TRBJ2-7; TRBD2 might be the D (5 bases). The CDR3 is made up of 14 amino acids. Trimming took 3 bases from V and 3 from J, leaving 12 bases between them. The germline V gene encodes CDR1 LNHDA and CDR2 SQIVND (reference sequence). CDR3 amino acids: CASSIAGTGYEQYF. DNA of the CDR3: TGTGCCAGTAGTATTGCGGGTACCGGCTACGAGCAGTACTTC.

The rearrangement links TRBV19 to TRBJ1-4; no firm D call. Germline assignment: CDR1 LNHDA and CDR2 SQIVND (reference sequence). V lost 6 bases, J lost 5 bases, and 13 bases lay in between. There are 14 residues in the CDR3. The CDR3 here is CASSEAPMNEKLFF. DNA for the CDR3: TGTGCCAGTAGCGAGGCGCCGATGAATGAAAAACTGTTTTTT. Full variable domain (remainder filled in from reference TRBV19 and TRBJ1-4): DGGITQSPKYLFRKEGQNVTLSCEQNLNHDAMYWYRQDPGQGLRLIYYSQIVNDFQKGDIAEGYSVSREKKESFPLTVTSAQKNPTAFYLCASSEAPMNEKLFFGSGTQLSVL.

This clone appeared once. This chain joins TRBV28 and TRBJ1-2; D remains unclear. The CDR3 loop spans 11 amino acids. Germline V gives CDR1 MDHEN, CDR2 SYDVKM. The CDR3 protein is CGASYTTGYTF. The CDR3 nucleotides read TGTGGTGCCTCCTATACTACTGGCTACACCTTC.

The CDR3 loop is CASSNTDTQYF. In DNA, the CDR3 is TGTGCCAGCAGCAACACAGATACGCAGTATTTT. The genes are TRBV27 and TRBJ2-3, with D uncertain. Trimming removed 6 bases from V and 2 bases from J, with 3 bases in between. CDR1 is MNHEY, CDR2 SMNVEV, per germline (reference sequence). This CDR3 comprises 11 residues.

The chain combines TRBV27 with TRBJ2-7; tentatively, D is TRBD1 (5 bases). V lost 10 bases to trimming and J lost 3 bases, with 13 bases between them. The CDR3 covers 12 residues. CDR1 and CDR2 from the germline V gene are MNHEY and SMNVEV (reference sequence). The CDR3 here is CATRTQIYEQYF. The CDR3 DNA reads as TGTGCCACCCGGACACAAATCTACGAGCAGTACTTC.

For the CDR3, the DNA is TGTGCCAGCAGCTCCAGGGCGGGGAGGGAGACCCAGTACTTC. Amino acid sequence: CASSSRAGRETQYF. The chain recombines TRBV7-2 with TRBJ2-5; D possibly corresponds to TRBD2 (6 bases). This CDR3 has 14 amino acids. Germline values: CDR1 SGHTA, CDR2 FQGNSA. Trimming left V 4 bases short and J 5 bases short, with 14 bases between.

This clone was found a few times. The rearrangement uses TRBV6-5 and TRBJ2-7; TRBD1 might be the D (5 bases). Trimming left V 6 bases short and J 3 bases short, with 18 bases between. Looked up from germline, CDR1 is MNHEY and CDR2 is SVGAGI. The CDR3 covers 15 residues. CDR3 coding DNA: TGTGCCAGCAGGCTCCTTTCACAGGTTCTCTACGAGCAGTACTTC. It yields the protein CASRLLSQVLYEQYF.

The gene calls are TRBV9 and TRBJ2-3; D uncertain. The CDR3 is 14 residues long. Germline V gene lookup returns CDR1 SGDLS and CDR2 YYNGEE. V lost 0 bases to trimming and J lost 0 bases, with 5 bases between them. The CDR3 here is CASSVGRSTDTQYF. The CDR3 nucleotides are TGTGCCAGCAGCGTAGGGCGGAGCACAGATACGCAGTATTTT.

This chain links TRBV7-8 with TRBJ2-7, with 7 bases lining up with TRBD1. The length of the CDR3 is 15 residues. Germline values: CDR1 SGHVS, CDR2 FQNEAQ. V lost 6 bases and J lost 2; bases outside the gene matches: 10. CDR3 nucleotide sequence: TGTGCCAGCAGACCAGACAGGGTTGGAACCTACGAGCAGTACTTC. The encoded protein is CASRPDRVGTYEQYF.